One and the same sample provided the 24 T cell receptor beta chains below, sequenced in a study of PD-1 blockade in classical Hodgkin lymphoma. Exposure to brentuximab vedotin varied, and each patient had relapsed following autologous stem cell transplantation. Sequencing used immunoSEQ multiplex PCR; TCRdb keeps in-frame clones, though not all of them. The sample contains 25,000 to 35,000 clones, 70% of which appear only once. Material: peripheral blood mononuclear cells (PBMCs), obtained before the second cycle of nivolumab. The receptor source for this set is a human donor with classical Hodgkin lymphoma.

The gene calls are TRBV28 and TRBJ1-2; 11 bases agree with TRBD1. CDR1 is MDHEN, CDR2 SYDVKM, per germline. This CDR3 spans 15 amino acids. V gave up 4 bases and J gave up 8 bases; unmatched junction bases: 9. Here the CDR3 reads CASSSGGQGAGGYTF. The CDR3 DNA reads TGTGCCAGCAGTTCCGGAGGACAGGGGGCGGGAGGCTACACCTTC.

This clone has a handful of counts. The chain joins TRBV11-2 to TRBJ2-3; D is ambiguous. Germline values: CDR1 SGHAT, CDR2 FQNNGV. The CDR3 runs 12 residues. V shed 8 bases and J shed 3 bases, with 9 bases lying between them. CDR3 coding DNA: TGTGCCAGCGAGGAAGCGACAGATACGCAGTATTTT. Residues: CASEEATDTQYF.

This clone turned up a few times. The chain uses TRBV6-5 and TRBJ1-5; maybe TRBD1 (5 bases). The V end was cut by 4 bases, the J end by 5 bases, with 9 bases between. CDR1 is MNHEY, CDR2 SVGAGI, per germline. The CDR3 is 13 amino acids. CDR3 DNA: TGTGCCAGCAGTTCGACCAGGGATCAGCCCCAGCATTTT. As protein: CASSSTRDQPQHF.

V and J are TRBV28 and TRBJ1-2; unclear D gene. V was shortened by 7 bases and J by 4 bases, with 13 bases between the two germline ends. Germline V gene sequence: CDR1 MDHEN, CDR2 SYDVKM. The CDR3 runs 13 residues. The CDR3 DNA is TGTGCCAGCATTAGGAATATCGGCTATGGCTACACCTTC. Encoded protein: CASIRNIGYGYTF.

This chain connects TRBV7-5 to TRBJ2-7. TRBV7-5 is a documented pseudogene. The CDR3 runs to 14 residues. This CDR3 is CARSSRTETYEQYF. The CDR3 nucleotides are TGTGCCAGAAGCTCCCGGACGGAGACCTACGAGCAGTACTTC.

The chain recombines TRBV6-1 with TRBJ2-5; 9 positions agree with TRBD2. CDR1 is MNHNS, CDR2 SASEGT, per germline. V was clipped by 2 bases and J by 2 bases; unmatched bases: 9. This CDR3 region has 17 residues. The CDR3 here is CASSERWRGGGQETQYF. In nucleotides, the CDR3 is TGTGCCAGCAGTGAAAGATGGCGGGGGGGCGGGCAAGAGACCCAGTACTTC.

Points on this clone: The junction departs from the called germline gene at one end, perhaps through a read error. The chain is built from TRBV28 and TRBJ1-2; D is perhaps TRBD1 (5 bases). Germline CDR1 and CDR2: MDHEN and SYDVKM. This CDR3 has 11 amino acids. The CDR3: CASIQSGLSSF. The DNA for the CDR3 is TGTGCCAGCATTCAATCGGGACTGTCCTCCTTC.

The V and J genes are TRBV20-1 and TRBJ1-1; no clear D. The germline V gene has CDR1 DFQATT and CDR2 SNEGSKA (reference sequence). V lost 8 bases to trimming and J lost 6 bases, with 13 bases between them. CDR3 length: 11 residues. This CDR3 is CSYIPLPEAFF. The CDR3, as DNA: TGCAGTTACATCCCCTTACCTGAAGCTTTCTTT.

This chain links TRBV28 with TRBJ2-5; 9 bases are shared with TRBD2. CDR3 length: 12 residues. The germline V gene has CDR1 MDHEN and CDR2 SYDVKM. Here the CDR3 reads CGSAGGPETQYF. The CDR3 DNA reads TGTGGCTCGGCGGGGGGGCCTGAGACCCAGTACTTC. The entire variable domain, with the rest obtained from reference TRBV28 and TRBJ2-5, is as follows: DVKVTQSSRYLVKRTGEKVFLECVQDMDHENMFWYRQDPGLGLRLIYFSYDVKMKEKGDIPEGYSVSREKKERFSLILESASTNQTSMYLCGSAGGPETQYFGPGTRLLVL.

The CDR3 here is CASSEDRAYGYTF. DNA of the CDR3: TGTGCCAGCAGTGAGGACAGGGCTTATGGCTACACCTTC. This chain connects TRBV7-9 to TRBJ1-2; 8 nucleotides match TRBD1. Germline V CDR1 and CDR2: SEHNR, FQNEAQ (reference sequence). The CDR3 length is 13 residues. V gave up 6 bases and J gave up 5 bases; unmatched junction bases: 5.

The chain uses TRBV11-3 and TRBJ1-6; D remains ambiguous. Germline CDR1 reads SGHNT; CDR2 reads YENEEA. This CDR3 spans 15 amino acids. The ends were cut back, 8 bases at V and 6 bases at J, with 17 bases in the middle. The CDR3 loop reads CASGEGRSTNSPLHF. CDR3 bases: TGTGCCAGCGGCGAGGGCAGGTCGACTAATTCACCCCTCCACTTT. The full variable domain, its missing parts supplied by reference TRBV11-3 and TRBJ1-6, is EAGVVQSPRYKIIEKKQPVAFWCNPISGHNTLYWYLQNLGQGPELLIRYENEEAVDDSQLPKDRFSAERLKGVDSTLKIQPAELGDSAVYLCASGEGRSTNSPLHFGNGTRLTVT.

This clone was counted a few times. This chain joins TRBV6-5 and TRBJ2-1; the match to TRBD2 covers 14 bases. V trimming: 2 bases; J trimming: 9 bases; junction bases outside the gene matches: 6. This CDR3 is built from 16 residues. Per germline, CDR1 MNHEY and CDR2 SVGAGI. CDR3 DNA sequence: TGTGCCAGCAGTTACCAGACTAGCGGGGGGGTGGGTGAGCAGTTCTTC. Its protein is CASSYQTSGGVGEQFF.

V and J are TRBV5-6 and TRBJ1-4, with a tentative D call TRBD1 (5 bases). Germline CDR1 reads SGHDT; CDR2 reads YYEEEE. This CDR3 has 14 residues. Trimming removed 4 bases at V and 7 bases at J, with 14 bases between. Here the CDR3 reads CASSQDLQGEKLFF. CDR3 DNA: TGTGCCAGCAGCCAGGACCTCCAGGGTGAAAAACTGTTTTTT.

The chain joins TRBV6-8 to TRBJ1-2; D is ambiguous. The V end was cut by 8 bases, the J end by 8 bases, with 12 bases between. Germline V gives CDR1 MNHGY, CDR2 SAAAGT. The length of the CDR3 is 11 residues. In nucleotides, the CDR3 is TGTGCCAGCGGATCTGTGGAGGGCTACACCTTC. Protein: CASGSVEGYTF.

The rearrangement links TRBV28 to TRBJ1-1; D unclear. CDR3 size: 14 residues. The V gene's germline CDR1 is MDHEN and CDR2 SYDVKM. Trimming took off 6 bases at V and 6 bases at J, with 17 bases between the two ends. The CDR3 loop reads CASSPIGGKAEAFF. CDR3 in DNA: TGTGCCAGCAGCCCTATTGGAGGTAAGGCTGAAGCTTTCTTT. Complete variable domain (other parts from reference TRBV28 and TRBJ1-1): DVKVTQSSRYLVKRTGEKVFLECVQDMDHENMFWYRQDPGLGLRLIYFSYDVKMKEKGDIPEGYSVSREKKERFSLILESASTNQTSMYLCASSPIGGKAEAFFGQGTRLTVV.

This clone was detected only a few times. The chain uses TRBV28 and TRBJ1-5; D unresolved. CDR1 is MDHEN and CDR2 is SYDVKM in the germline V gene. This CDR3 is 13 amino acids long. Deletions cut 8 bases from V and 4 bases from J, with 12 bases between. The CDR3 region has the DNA TGTGCCAGCCAGGACCTTAGTAATCAGCCCCAGCATTTT. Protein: CASQDLSNQPQHF.

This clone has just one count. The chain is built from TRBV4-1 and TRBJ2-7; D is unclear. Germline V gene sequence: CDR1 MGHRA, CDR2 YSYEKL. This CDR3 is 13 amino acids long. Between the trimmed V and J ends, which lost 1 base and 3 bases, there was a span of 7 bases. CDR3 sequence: CASSQVKGYEQYV. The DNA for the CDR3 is TGCGCCAGCAGCCAAGTAAAGGGCTACGAGCAGTACGTC.

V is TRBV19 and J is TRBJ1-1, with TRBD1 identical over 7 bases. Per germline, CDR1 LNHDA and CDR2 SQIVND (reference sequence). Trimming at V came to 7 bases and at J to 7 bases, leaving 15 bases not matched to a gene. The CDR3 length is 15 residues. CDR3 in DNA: TGTGCCAGTACCCCCGGGACAGATTATCCCGGTGAAGCTTTCTTT. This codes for CASTPGTDYPGEAFF.

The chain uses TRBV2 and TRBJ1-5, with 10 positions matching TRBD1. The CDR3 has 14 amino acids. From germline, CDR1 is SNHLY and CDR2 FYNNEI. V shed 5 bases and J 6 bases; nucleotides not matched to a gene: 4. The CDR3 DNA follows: TGTGCCAGCAGTCGACAGGGGGCTGCTCAGCCCCAGCATTTT. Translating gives CASSRQGAAQPQHF.

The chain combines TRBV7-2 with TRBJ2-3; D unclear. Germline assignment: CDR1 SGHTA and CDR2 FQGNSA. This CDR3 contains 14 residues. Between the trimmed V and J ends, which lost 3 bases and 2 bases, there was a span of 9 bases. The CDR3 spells CASSFSSDTDTQYF. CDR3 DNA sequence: TGTGCCAGCAGCTTTTCCAGTGACACAGATACGCAGTATTTT.

CDR3 nucleotides: TGTGCCAGCAGCTTTGATCAGGGGGGCTCCTACAATGAGCAGTTCTTC. Translating it yields CASSFDQGGSYNEQFF. The chain couples TRBV5-6 to TRBJ2-1; tentatively, D is TRBD1 (7 bases). The V end lost 2 bases, the J end lost 0 bases, and 12 bases lay between the germline ends. Germline loops: CDR1 SGHDT, CDR2 YYEEEE. The CDR3 is made up of 16 amino acids.

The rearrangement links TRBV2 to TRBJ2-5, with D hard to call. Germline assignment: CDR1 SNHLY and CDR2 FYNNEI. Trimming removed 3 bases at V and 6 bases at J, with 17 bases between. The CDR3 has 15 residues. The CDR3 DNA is TGTGCCAGCAGTGATTCAGAAGAGCTTAGGAAGACCCAGTACTTC. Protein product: CASSDSEELRKTQYF.

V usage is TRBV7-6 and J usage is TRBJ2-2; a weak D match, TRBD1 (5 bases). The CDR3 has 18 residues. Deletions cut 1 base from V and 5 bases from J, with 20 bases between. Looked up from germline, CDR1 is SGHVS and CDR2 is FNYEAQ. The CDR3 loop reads CASSLGIGAAPGTGELFF. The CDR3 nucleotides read TGTGCCAGCAGCTTAGGAATAGGGGCGGCACCCGGTACCGGGGAGCTGTTTTTT.

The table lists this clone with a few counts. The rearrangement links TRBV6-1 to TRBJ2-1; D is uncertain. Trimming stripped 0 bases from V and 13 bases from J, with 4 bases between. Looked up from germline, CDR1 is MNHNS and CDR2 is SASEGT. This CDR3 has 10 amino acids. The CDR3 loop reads CASSEAYQFF. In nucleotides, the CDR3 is TGTGCCAGCAGTGAAGCGTATCAGTTCTTC.